Following are 6 T cell receptor beta chains from one sample sequenced in a study of OX40 agonist ivuxolimab in advanced cancers. Here immunoSEQ multiplex PCR was the method, and the copy in TCRdb shows in-frame clones only, minus some. Here the sample spans some 65,000 clones, approximately 90% being singletons. Sequenced here: CD4+ or CD8+ T cells sorted from blood, sampled in a trial of the OX40 agonist ivuxolimab. All receptors derive from an adult with an advanced solid tumor such as melanoma, head and neck, liver or kidney cancer.

The chain links TRBV11-3 to TRBJ2-7, with D maybe TRBD2 (6 bases). The CDR3 length is 13 residues. Germline CDR1 is SGHNT and CDR2 is YENEEA. Trimming shortened V by 4 bases and J by 5 bases, and 12 bases separated the two germline ends. The DNA for the CDR3 is TGTGCCAGCAGCTCCCGGGGGTCTGACGAGCAGTACTTC. Residues: CASSSRGSDEQYF. The whole variable domain, filled in from reference TRBV11-3 and TRBJ2-7, reads EAGVVQSPRYKIIEKKQPVAFWCNPISGHNTLYWYLQNLGQGPELLIRYENEEAVDDSQLPKDRFSAERLKGVDSTLKIQPAELGDSAVYLCASSSRGSDEQYFGPGTRLTVT.

The chain uses TRBV6-5 and TRBJ2-7, with 7 nucleotides matching TRBD1. The germline V gene encodes CDR1 MNHEY and CDR2 SVGAGI. The CDR3 runs to 12 residues. The ends lost 5 bases at V and 7 bases at J; junction bases unmatched: 5. Written as DNA, the CDR3 is TGTGCCAGCAGTAGACAGGGTAGAGAGCAGTACTTC. This gives the protein CASSRQGREQYF.

The CDR3 here is CATSRDRGRGDLSYEQYF. The CDR3 DNA is TGTGCCACCAGCAGAGATCGGGGACGGGGGGACCTCTCCTACGAGCAGTACTTC. This chain uses TRBV15 with TRBJ2-7, with 7 bases lining up with TRBD2. Germline values: CDR1 LNHNV, CDR2 YYDKDF (reference sequence). The CDR3 covers 18 residues. The ends lost 0 bases at V and 0 bases at J; junction bases unmatched: 11.

The V call is TRBV18, the J call TRBJ1-2; no reliable D call. The CDR3 is 14 residues long. The V end was cut by 3 bases, the J end by 4 bases, with 12 bases between. Germline-derived CDR1 and CDR2 are KGHSH and LQKENI. The CDR3 region is CASSPSGIGYGYTF. DNA of the CDR3: TGTGCCAGCTCACCGTCCGGGATAGGCTATGGCTACACCTTC.

Written as DNA, the CDR3 is TGTGCCAGCAGTTTAGGAGCGGGAGGGCACTTCGAGCAGTACTTC. Protein: CASSLGAGGHFEQYF. This rearrangement joins TRBV27 to TRBJ2-7; 10 nucleotides line up with TRBD2. CDR3 length equals 15 residues. Germline V gene data show CDR1 as MNHEY and CDR2 as SMNVEV (reference sequence). The V gene end was trimmed by 2 bases and the J gene end by 6 bases; junction bases not matched to a gene: 7.

The V and J genes are TRBV6-1 and TRBJ2-7, with D perhaps TRBD1 or TRBD2 (6 bases each). Germline V gives CDR1 MNHNS, CDR2 SASEGT. Trimming stripped 7 bases from V and 3 bases from J, with 16 bases between. The CDR3 length is 14 residues. The CDR3 DNA reads as TGTGCCAGCACCCTCGGGGGCAGGGTCTACGAGCAGTACTTC. This sequence encodes CASTLGGRVYEQYF.